This T cell receptor (beta chain) appears in the sequencing data of a study of shared clonotypes between healthy human individuals. Assay used: immunoSEQ multiplex PCR; TCRdb lists only in-frame clones, some missing. The table includes some 1 million clones, 65% to 75% detected once. The specimen sequenced was memory CD4+ T cells sorted from blood. Subset of the sample: CD45RA-negative fraction. This clonotype was sampled from a man aged 18 to 29 in good health.

For the CDR3, the DNA is TGTGCCATCAGTGAGTCACGAATCACCGGGGAGCTGTTTTTT. This translates into CAISESRITGELFF. The chain carries TRBV10-3 and TRBJ2-2; D gene uncertain. CDR3 length: 14 residues. The V gene lost 0 bases and the J gene lost 4 bases, with 6 bases spanning the gap. Germline V gene sequence: CDR1 ENHRY, CDR2 SYGVKD.